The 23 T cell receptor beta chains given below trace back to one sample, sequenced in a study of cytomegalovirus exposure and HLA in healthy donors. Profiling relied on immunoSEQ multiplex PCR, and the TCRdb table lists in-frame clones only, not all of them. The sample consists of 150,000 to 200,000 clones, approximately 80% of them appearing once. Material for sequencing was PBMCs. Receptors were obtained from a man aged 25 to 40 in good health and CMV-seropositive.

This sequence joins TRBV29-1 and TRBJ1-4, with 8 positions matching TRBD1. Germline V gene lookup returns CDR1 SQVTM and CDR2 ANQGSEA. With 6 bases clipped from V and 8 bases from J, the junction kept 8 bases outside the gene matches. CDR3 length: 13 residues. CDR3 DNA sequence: TGCAGCGTCGCCCGAGACAGGGGCGAAAAACTGTTTTTT. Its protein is CSVARDRGEKLFF.

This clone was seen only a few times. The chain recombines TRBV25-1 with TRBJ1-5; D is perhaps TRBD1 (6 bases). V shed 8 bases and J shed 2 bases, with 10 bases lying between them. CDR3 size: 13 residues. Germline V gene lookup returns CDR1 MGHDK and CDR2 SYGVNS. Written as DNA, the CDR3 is TGTGCCAGCGGGACATTTGGCAATCAGCCCCAGCATTTT. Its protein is CASGTFGNQPQHF.

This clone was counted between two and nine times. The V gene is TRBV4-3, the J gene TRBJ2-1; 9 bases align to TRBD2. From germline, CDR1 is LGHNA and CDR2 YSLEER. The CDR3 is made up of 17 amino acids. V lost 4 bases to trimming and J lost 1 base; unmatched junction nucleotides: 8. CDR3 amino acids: CASSPLAGGTSYNEQFF. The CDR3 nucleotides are TGCGCCAGCAGCCCCCTCGCGGGGGGGACATCCTACAATGAGCAGTTCTTC.

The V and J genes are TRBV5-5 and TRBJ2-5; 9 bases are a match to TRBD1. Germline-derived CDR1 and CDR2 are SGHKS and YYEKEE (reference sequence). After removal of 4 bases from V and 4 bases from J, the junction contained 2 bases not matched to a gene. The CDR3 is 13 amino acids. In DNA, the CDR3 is TGTGCCAGCAGCCTGGACAGGGGAGAGACCCAGTACTTC. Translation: CASSLDRGETQYF.

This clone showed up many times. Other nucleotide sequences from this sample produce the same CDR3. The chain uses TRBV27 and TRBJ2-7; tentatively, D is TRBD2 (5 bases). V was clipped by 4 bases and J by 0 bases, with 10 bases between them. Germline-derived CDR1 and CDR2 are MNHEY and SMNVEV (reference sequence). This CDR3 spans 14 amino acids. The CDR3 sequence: CASSSTGSSYEQYF. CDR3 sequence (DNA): TGTGCCAGCAGTTCCACGGGGTCCTCCTACGAGCAGTACTTC.

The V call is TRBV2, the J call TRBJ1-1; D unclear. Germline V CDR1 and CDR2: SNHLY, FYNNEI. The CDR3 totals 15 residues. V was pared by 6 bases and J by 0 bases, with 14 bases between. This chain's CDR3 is CASSWTGSMNTEAFF. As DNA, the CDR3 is TGTGCCAGCAGCTGGACGGGGAGTATGAACACTGAAGCTTTCTTT.

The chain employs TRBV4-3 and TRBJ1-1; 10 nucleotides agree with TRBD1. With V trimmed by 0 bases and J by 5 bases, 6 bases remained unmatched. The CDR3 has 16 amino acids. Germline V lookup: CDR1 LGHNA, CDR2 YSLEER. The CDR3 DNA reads TGCGCCAGCAGCCAAGATGGGACAGGGGTTTATACTGAAGCTTTCTTT. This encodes CASSQDGTGVYTEAFF.

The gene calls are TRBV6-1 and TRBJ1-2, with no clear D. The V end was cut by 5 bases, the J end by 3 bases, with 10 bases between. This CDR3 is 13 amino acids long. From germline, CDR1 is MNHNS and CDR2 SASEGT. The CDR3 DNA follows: TGTGCCAGCAGTTCGATGGGCCACTATGGCTACACCTTC. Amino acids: CASSSMGHYGYTF.

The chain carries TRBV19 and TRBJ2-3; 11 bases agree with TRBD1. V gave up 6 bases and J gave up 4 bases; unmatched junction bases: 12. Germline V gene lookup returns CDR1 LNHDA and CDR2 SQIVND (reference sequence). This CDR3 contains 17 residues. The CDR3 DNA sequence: TGTGCCAGTAGGCCCCACGTGGGGACAGGGGGTGCAGATACGCAGTATTTT. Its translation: CASRPHVGTGGADTQYF.

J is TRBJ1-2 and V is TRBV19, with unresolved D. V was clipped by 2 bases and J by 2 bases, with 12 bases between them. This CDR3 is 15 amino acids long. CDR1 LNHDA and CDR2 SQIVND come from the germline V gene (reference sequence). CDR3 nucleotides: TGTGCCAGTAGTATACGGAGCGCCTTGAACTATGGCTACACCTTC. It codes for CASSIRSALNYGYTF.

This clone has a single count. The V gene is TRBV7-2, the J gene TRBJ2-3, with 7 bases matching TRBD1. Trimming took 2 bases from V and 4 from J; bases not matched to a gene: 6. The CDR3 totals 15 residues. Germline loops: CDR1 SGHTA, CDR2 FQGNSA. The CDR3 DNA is TGTGCCAGCAGCTTAAGGGGGCAGAACGCAGATACGCAGTATTTT. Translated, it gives CASSLRGQNADTQYF.

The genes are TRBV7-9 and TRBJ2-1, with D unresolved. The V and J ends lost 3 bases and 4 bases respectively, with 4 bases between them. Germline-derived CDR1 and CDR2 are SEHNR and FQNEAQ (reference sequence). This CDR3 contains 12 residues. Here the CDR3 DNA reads TGTGCCAGCAGCTTCCAGTACAATGAGCAGTTCTTC. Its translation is CASSFQYNEQFF.

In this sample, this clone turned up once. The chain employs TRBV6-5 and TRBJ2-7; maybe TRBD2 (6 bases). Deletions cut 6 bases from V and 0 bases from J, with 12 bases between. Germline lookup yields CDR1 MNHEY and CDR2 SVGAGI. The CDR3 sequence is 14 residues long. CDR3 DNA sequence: TGTGCCAGCAGCTACGCGGGGACCTCCTACGAGCAGTACTTC. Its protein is CASSYAGTSYEQYF.

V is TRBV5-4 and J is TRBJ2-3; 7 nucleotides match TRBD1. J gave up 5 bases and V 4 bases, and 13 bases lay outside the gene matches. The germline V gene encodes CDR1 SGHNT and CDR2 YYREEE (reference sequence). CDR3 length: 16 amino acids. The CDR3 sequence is CASSPGDRVYQDTQYF. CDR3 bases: TGTGCCAGCAGCCCCGGCGACAGGGTGTATCAAGATACGCAGTATTTT.

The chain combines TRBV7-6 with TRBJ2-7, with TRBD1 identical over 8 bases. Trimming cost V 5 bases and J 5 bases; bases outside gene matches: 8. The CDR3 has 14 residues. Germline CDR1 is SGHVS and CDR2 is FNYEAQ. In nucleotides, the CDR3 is TGTGCCAGCAGCCCTAGGACAGGGTCGGACGAGCAGTACTTC. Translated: CASSPRTGSDEQYF.

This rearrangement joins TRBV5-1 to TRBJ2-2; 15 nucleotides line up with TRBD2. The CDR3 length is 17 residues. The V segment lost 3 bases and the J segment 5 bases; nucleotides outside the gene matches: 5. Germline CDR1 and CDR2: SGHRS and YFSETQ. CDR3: CASSSGLAGGHTGELFF. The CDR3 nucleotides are TGCGCCAGCAGCTCCGGACTAGCGGGGGGGCATACCGGGGAGCTGTTTTTT.

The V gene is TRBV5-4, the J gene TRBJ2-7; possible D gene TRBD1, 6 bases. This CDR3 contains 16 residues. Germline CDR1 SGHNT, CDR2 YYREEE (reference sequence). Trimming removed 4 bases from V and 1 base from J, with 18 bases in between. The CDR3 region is CASSPQQGRMSYEQYF. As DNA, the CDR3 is TGTGCCAGCAGCCCCCAGCAGGGGAGAATGTCCTACGAGCAGTACTTC.

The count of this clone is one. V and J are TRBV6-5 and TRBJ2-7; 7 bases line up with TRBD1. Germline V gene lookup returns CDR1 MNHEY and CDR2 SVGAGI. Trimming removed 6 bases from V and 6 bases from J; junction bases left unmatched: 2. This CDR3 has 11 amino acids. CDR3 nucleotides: TGTGCCAGCAGGAACAGGGGCGAGCAGTACTTC. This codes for CASRNRGEQYF.

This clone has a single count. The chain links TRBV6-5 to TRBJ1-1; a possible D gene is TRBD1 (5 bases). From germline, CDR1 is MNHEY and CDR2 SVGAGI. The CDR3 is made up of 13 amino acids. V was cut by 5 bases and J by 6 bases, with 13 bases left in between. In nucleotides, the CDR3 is TGTGCCAGCAGTGATTCAGGGTTGGCTGAAGCTTTCTTT. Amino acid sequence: CASSDSGLAEAFF.

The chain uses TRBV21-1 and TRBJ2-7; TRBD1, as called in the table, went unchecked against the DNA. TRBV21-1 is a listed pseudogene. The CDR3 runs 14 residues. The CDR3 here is CASSKVSRMYEQYF. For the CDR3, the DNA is TGTGCCAGCAGCAAAGTCAGTCGTATGTACGAGCAGTACTTC.

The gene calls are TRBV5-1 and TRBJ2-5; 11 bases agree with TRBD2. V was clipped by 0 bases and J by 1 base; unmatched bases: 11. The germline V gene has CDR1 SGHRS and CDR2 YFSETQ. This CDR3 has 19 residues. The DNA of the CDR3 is TGCGCCAGCAGCTTGGGGGGTCTAGCGGGGGGCGACCCCCAAGAGACCCAGTACTTC. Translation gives CASSLGGLAGGDPQETQYF.

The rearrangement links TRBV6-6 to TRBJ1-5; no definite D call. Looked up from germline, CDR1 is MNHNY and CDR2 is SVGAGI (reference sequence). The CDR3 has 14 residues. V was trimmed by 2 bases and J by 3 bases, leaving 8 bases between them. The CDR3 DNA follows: TGTGCCAGCAGTTACAACGGGAACAATCAGCCCCAGCATTTT. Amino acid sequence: CASSYNGNNQPQHF.

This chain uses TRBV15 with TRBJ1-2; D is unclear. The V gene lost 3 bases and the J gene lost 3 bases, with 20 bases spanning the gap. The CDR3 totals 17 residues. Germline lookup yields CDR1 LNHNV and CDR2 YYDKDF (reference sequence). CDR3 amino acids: CATSSTHGVGGYYGYTF. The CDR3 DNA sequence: TGTGCCACCAGCAGCACCCACGGGGTCGGCGGCTACTATGGCTACACCTTC. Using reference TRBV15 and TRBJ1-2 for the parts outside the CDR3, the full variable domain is DAMVIQNPRYQVTQFGKPVTLSCSQTLNHNVMYWYQQKSSQAPKLLFHYYDKDFNNEADTPDNFQSRRPNTSFCFLDIRSPGLGDTAMYLCATSSTHGVGGYYGYTFGSGTRLTVV.